The entry below describes one T cell receptor beta chain. The antigen is unknown. The CDR3 spans 12 residues. The V segment lost 7 bases and the J segment 2 bases; nucleotides outside the gene matches: 2. Looked up from germline, CDR1 is SQVTM and CDR2 is ANQGSEA. The data are from a study of cytomegalovirus exposure and HLA in healthy donors. General observations from the study: Common viral pathogens (according to a later analysis) appeared linked to several of the most significant clusters. Clonal expansion was found to be greater in HLA-associated TCR beta chains than in equally common others in a later analysis. The authors excluded some V segments, including TRBV6-2 and TRBV6-3, as indistinguishable.

The primer mix had 60 Vbeta and 13 Jbeta primers. The data were produced by immunoSEQ multiplex PCR, yet TCRdb's version contains in-frame clones alone and is incomplete. Here the sample spans 86,000 or so clones, 70% to 80% being singletons. V gene TRBV29-1 combines with J gene TRBJ2-3; 8 bases map to TRBD2. Sequencing was performed on PBMCs. The clonotype comes from a woman between 40 and 50 years old in good health and CMV-seropositive. The CDR3 bases are TGCAGCGCAGCGGGAGACACAGATACGCAGTATTTT. As protein: CSAAGDTDTQYF.